Listed below are T cell receptor beta chains from one sample, sequenced in a study of blood T cell repertoires in COVID-19. The repertoire was sequenced with immunoSEQ multiplex PCR; TCRdb's copy has only in-frame clones and lacks some. Of approximately 210,000 clones in the sample, over 75% were seen once. Input material: PBMCs or T cells enriched from blood (not recorded which). Receptors were obtained from a man in his thirties or forties in a cohort exposed to, infected with or recovered from COVID-19 (not recorded which). The conserved cysteine and the conserved F or W are not part of the CDR3 here.

J: TRBJ1-5
V: TRBV19
CDR3: ASSMVQGNQPQH

J: TRBJ1-4
V: TRBV28
CDR3: ASLSGSANEKLF

J: TRBJ2-3
V: TRBV6-5
CDR3: ASSRFPSLADTQY

J: TRBJ1-3
V: TRBV19
CDR3: ASTSGNTIY

J: TRBJ2-5
V: TRBV6-5
CDR3: ASSYAGGPETQY

J: TRBJ1-1
V: TRBV11-3
CDR3: ASSLEQYTEAF

J: TRBJ1-4
V: TRBV7-2
CDR3: ASSLLKGQGNEKLF

J: TRBJ1-2
V: TRBV28
CDR3: ASSYTGPAGS

J: TRBJ2-7
V: TRBV11-2
CDR3: ASSSLSGVILHEQY

J: TRBJ1-3
V: TRBV27
CDR3: ASSLSRGGGNTIY

J: TRBJ1-6
V: TRBV5-1
CDR3: ASSQLTGGEPLH

J: TRBJ1-1
V: TRBV29-1
CDR3: SVGQGNTEAF

J: TRBJ2-1
V: TRBV7-3
CDR3: ASSLTSGYNEQF

J: TRBJ2-3
V: TRBV6-1
CDR3: ASSERTSGRVVSTDTQY

J: TRBJ2-4
V: TRBV2
CDR3: ASSGLAAGKNIQY

J: TRBJ2-7
V: TRBV24-1
CDR3: ATSDDGRGQY

J: TRBJ2-7
V: TRBV4-1
CDR3: AASPGLFYEQY

J: TRBJ2-2
V: TRBV9
CDR3: ASSVGVWGDDNTGELF

J: TRBJ2-2
V: TRBV7-2
CDR3: ASSLRSVAANTGELF

J: TRBJ1-1
V: TRBV7-9
CDR3: ASSPQGPQGNTEAF

J: TRBJ2-1
V: TRBV9
CDR3: ASSARDSNNEQF

J: TRBJ2-1
V: TRBV14
CDR3: ASSQGGVAGELNWYNEQF

J: TRBJ2-1
V: TRBV11-2
CDR3: ASSLDTVTNEQF

J: TRBJ2-1
V: TRBV19
CDR3: ASSIDLGNSYNEQF

J: TRBJ1-4
V: TRBV27
CDR3: ASRPSGGRTNEKLF

J: TRBJ1-2
V: TRBV5-4
CDR3: ASSLESSVRGYGYT

J: TRBJ1-2
V: TRBV7-9
CDR3: ASSSHGRDGYT

J: TRBJ1-5
V: TRBV5-1
CDR3: ASSPGTISNQPQH

J: TRBJ1-3
V: TRBV7-9
CDR3: ASSLAGSGNTIY

J: TRBJ2-1
V: TRBV19
CDR3: ASSIARNEQF

J: TRBJ2-3
V: TRBV24-1
CDR3: ATSGPSSGSTDTQY

J: TRBJ2-5
V: TRBV5-1
CDR3: ASSLLTGQETQY

J: TRBJ1-2
V: TRBV6-1
CDR3: ASSEATGDYGYT

J: TRBJ1-6
V: TRBV15
CDR3: ATSRALTGTLRSSPLH

J: TRBJ2-1
V: TRBV2
CDR3: ASSEERRGDEQF

J: TRBJ1-1
V: TRBV19
CDR3: ASIQDRGHTEAF

J: TRBJ2-3
V: TRBV5-1
CDR3: ASSPVLRDKFTDTQY

J: TRBJ2-7
V: TRBV19
CDR3: ASSTRQGASRNEQY

J: TRBJ1-2
V: TRBV27
CDR3: ASSEKPGTHYGYT

J: TRBJ2-1
V: TRBV4-3
CDR3: ASSQGRGAGVIPRSYNEQF

J: TRBJ2-5
V: TRBV9
CDR3: ASTTGLAGVGETQY

J: TRBJ1-5
V: TRBV28
CDR3: ASSLSTRGNQPQH

J: TRBJ2-1
V: TRBV7-3
CDR3: ASSLSGSWGNEQF

J: TRBJ2-7
V: TRBV28
CDR3: ASSLISGGSNHYEQY

J: TRBJ1-5
V: TRBV24-1
CDR3: ATSVGTHQPQH

J: TRBJ1-3
V: TRBV10-3
CDR3: AISGVLGTDSGNTIY